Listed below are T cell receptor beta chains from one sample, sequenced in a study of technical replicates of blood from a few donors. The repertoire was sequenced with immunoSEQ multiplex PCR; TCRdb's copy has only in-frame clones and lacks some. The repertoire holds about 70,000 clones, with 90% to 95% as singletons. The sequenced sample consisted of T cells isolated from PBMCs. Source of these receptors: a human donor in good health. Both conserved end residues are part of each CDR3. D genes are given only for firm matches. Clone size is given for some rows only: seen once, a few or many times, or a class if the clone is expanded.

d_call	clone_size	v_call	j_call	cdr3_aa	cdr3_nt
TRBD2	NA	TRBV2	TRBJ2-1	CASRASGVYNEQFF	TGTGCCAGCAGAGCTAGCGGGGTCTACAATGAGCAGTTCTTC
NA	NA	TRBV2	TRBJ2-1	CASIADDYNEQFF	TGTGCCAGCATAGCGGACGACTACAATGAGCAGTTCTTC
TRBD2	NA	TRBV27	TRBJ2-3	CASSFMGLDSVDTQYF	TGTGCCAGCAGTTTTATGGGACTAGATAGTGTCGATACGCAGTATTTT
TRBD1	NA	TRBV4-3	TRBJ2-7	CASSQAGQVTYEQYF	TGCGCCAGCAGCCAAGCTGGACAGGTTACCTACGAGCAGTACTTC
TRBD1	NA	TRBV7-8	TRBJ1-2	CASSLGLQGNYGYTF	TGTGCCAGCAGCTTAGGATTACAGGGGAACTATGGCTACACCTTC
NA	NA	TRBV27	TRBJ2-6	CASKGSSGANVLTF	TGTGCCAGCAAAGGGAGCTCTGGGGCCAACGTCCTGACTTTC
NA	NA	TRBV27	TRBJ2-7	CASSSGLGSASYEQYF	TGTGCCAGCAGTTCGGGGTTGGGCAGCGCTTCCTACGAGCAGTACTTC
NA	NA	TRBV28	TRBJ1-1	CASSFTGSNTEAFF	TGTGCCAGCAGCTTTACAGGGTCTAACACTGAAGCTTTCTTT
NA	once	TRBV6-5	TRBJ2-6	CASSRQSSGANVLTF	TGTGCCAGCAGCAGACAGAGCTCTGGGGCCAACGTCCTGACTTTC
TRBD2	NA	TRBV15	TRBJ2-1	CASSGITYNEQFF	TGTGCCAGTAGCGGGATAACCTACAATGAGCAGTTCTTC
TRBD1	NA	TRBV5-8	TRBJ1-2	CASSLLYRDSYGYTF	TGTGCCAGCAGCTTGCTATACAGGGACAGTTATGGCTACACCTTC
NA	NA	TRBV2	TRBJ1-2	CASRWTALYTF	TGTGCCAGCAGGTGGACAGCTCTCTACACCTTC
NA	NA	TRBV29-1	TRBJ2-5	CSVVVQSKETQYF	TGCAGCGTTGTAGTACAGTCAAAAGAGACCCAGTACTTC
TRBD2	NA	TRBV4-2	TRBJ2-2	CASSRGLADTGELFF	TGTGCCAGCAGCCGAGGACTAGCGGACACCGGGGAGCTGTTTTTT